This TCR beta chain was found in a study of cytomegalovirus exposure and HLA in healthy donors. A few counts support this clone. Its antigen is not identified. PCR primers comprised 60 Vbeta and 13 Jbeta primers. Sequencing was performed with immunoSEQ multiplex PCR; in TCRdb, only in-frame clones are kept and a portion is missing. Counted here are 100,000 or so clones, roughly 60% occurring once; the ten biggest clones make up about 4.4%. General study points: It was reported in a later analysis that an Asian-associated ancestry cluster showed fewer N-insertions than the approximately 670-donor mean. The study flagged about 150 TCR beta chains as cytomegalovirus-associated.

Germline CDR1 is SQVTM and CDR2 is ANQGSEA. The length of the CDR3 is 14 residues. V dropped 1 base and J dropped 2 bases, with 9 bases sitting between them. The sequence derives from a human donor in good health. The sequenced sample was PBMCs. The chain uses TRBV29-1 and TRBJ2-1; D is ambiguous. The CDR3 spells CSVEGLSTYNEQFF. The CDR3, as DNA: TGCAGCGTTGAAGGACTGTCTACCTACAATGAGCAGTTCTTC.